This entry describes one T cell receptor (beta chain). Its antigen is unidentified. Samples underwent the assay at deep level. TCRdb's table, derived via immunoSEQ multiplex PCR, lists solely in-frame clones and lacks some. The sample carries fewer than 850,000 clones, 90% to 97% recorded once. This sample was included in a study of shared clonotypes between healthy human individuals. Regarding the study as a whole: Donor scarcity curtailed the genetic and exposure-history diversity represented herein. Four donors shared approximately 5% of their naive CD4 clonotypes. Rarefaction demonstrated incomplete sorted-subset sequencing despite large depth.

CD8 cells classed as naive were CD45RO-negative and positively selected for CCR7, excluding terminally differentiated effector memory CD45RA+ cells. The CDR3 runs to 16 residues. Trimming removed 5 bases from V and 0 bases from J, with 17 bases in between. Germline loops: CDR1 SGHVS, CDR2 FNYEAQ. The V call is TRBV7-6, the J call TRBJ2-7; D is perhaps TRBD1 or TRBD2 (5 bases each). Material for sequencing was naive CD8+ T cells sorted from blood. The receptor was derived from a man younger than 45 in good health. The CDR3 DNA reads TGTGCCAGCAGCCTAGGTTGGGGGTCGAGCTCCTACGAGCAGTACTTC. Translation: CASSLGWGSSSYEQYF.